Following are 27 T cell receptor beta chains from one sample sequenced in a study of T cell repertoires in cytomegalovirus infection (dated by TCRdb to about 2019). The treatment or condition label on this specimen signifies: in vitro stimulation with specific CMV peptide epitopes to enrich CMV-specific T cells. The sequencer listed for this sample is Illumina HiSeq 1500. In-frame beta chains were kept once TCRdb had trimmed the public reads at Q25 with fastp and called clones with MiXCR. Rows are combined by CDR3 protein, so each entry shows the most common genes and DNA. Present in this sample are fewer than 650,000 distinct CDR3 sequences, roughly 43% of which were seen just once. 48% of the sample comes from the top ten. These receptors are not linked to any known antigen. Sequencing used cultured PBMCs, obtained from culture after CMV antigen stimulation. The receptor set was obtained from a human donor in good health (CMV status not recorded). Some clones in this sample may be carry-over from other donors' samples.

The gene calls are TRBV7-3 and TRBJ2-1; possible D gene TRBD2, 6 bases. Trimming pared 2 bases from V and 3 bases from J, leaving 20 bases between. CDR1 and CDR2 (germline): SGHTA, FQGTGA. The CDR3 runs to 18 residues. For the CDR3, the DNA is TGTGCCAGCAGCTTAGGGGCCCTAAGCGGGCCCTACTACAATGAGCAGTTCTTC. Translation gives CASSLGALSGPYYNEQFF.

CDR3 region: CASSPVTGNEQFF. The DNA for the CDR3 is TGTGCCAGCTCACCCGTGACGGGAAATGAGCAGTTCTTC. The chain employs TRBV7-6 and TRBJ2-1; TRBD2 might be the D (5 bases). The germline V gene has CDR1 SGHVS and CDR2 FNYEAQ. The CDR3 extends over 13 amino acids. Trimming shortened V by 8 bases and J by 7 bases, and 15 bases separated the two germline ends.

This chain joins TRBV6-1 and TRBJ2-3, with D unresolved. CDR1 and CDR2 from the germline V gene are MNHNS and SASEGT. The CDR3 extends over 16 amino acids. Trimming cost V 0 bases and J 0 bases, with 10 bases left between them. This CDR3 reads CASSEAAPLSTDTQYF. In nucleotides, the CDR3 is TGTGCCAGCAGTGAAGCGGCTCCACTCAGCACAGATACGCAGTATTTT.

Concerning this clonotype: Germline is not matched at one junction end, which may reflect a read error. The V gene is TRBV7-2, the J gene TRBJ2-7, with 7 bases that match TRBD2. The length of the CDR3 is 12 residues. Germline CDR1 and CDR2: SGHTA and FQGNSA. CDR3 DNA: TGTGCCAGCAGCTACCGGACGGGACTATCCTCCTTC. It encodes CASSYRTGLSSF.

As DNA, the CDR3 is TGCAGTGCTAGAGATCTTGGGAGAGCGCAGTACAATGAGCAGTTCTTC. It encodes CSARDLGRAQYNEQFF. This chain uses TRBV20-1 with TRBJ2-1; maybe TRBD2 (5 bases). The CDR3 consists of 16 residues. Germline assignment: CDR1 DFQATT and CDR2 SNEGSKA (reference sequence). The ends were cut back, 0 bases at V and 4 bases at J, with 16 bases in the middle.

The chain recombines TRBV10-2 with TRBJ1-6; D not resolved. The germline CDR1 and CDR2 sequences are WSHSY and SAAADI. There are 15 residues in the CDR3. V lost 3 bases to trimming and J lost 7 bases, with 13 bases between them. The CDR3 DNA reads as TGCGCCAGCAGTGAAATCAGGCTGATCAATTCACCCCTCCACTTT. Translation gives CASSEIRLINSPLHF.

The J gene is TRBJ2-4, the V gene TRBV7-8; D call uncertain. Trimming took 3 bases from V and 4 from J, leaving 16 bases between them. Looked up from germline, CDR1 is SGHVS and CDR2 is FQNEAQ. The CDR3 covers 16 residues. The CDR3 region has the DNA TGTGCCAGCAGCTTCGCTAGGTCAGGCAAAAAAAACATTCAGTACTTC. Amino acid sequence: CASSFARSGKKNIQYF.

The chain combines TRBV18 with TRBJ2-3, with TRBD2 identical over 8 bases. Germline CDR1 KGHSH, CDR2 LQKENI. The CDR3 extends over 16 amino acids. The ends lost 3 bases at V and 4 bases at J; junction bases unmatched: 9. CDR3 coding DNA: TGTGCCAGCTCACCCCCGGCGACTAGCGAGCCAGATACGCAGTATTTT. Protein product: CASSPPATSEPDTQYF. Full variable domain (rest looked up from reference TRBV18 and TRBJ2-3): NAGVMQNPRHLVRRRGQEARLRCSPMKGHSHVYWYRQLPEEGLKFMVYLQKENIIDESGMPKERFSAEFPKEGPSILRIQQVVRGDSAAYFCASSPPATSEPDTQYFGPGTRLTVL.

This sequence joins TRBV15 and TRBJ2-5, with D unresolved. The V end lost 3 bases, the J end lost 3 bases, and 17 bases lay between the germline ends. The CDR3 consists of 16 residues. Germline lookup yields CDR1 LNHNV and CDR2 YYDKDF (reference sequence). The chain's CDR3 is CATSRVVARAKETQYF. DNA for the CDR3: TGTGCCACCAGCAGGGTGGTCGCAAGGGCCAAAGAGACCCAGTACTTC.

The CDR3 loop reads CASRNQGQPQHF. The CDR3 coding sequence is TGTGCCAGCCGAAATCAAGGCCAGCCCCAGCATTTT. The rearrangement joins TRBV27 to TRBJ1-5; D call uncertain. Germline lookup yields CDR1 MNHEY and CDR2 SMNVEV (reference sequence). CDR3 size: 12 residues. Trimming pared 8 bases from V and 7 bases from J, leaving 12 bases between.

There are a few counts of this clonotype. The chain uses TRBV19 and TRBJ2-5; 16 nucleotides align to TRBD2. The CDR3 spans 18 residues. From germline, CDR1 is LNHDA and CDR2 SQIVND (reference sequence). With 7 bases clipped from V and 0 bases from J, the junction kept 8 bases outside the gene matches. CDR3 DNA: TGTGCCAGTATGTCTCCCGGGACTAGCGGGGGGGACCAAGAGACCCAGTACTTC. Amino acids: CASMSPGTSGGDQETQYF. Supplemented by reference TRBV19 and TRBJ2-5, the full variable domain reads DGGITQSPKYLFRKEGQNVTLSCEQNLNHDAMYWYRQDPGQGLRLIYYSQIVNDFQKGDIAEGYSVSREKKESFPLTVTSAQKNPTAFYLCASMSPGTSGGDQETQYFGPGTRLLVL.

The table lists this clonotype with a few counts. The genes are TRBV7-6 and TRBJ2-2; 10 bases map to TRBD2. The V segment lost 3 bases and the J segment 4 bases; nucleotides outside the gene matches: 8. The CDR3 extends over 17 amino acids. Germline CDR1 is SGHVS and CDR2 is FNYEAQ. Here the CDR3 DNA reads TGTGCCAGCAGCTTGCGGCTAGCGGGGGTACTCACCGGGGAGCTGTTTTTT. Residues: CASSLRLAGVLTGELFF.

V is TRBV12-3 or TRBV12-4 and J is TRBJ2-7, with 8 bases lining up with TRBD2. V lost 5 bases to trimming and J lost 0 bases; unmatched junction nucleotides: 6. CDR3 size: 15 residues. The CDR3 loop is CASSPHLAGSYEQYF. CDR3 DNA sequence: TGTGCCAGCAGTCCCCACCTAGCGGGCTCCTACGAGCAGTACTTC.

Ten or more counts support this clonotype. The chain links TRBV11-2 to TRBJ2-3, with 10 bases aligning to TRBD2. The V gene end was trimmed by 8 bases and the J gene end by 4 bases; junction bases not matched to a gene: 21. The CDR3 length is 19 residues. From germline, CDR1 is SGHAT and CDR2 FQNNGV. The CDR3 region has the DNA TGTGCCAGCCAAATTAAAAGGACGAGCGGGAGGGGGAAACCAGATACGCAGTATTTT. This codes for CASQIKRTSGRGKPDTQYF.

The chain joins TRBV11-2 to TRBJ2-7, with D perhaps matching TRBD1 or TRBD2 (6 bases each). Deletions cut 5 bases from V and 5 bases from J, with 22 bases between. The germline gives CDR1 SGHAT, CDR2 FQNNGV. The CDR3 has 16 amino acids. The CDR3 nucleotides read TGTGCCAGCAGCATTCTTCTCTCGGCCGGGGGCGACGAGCAGTACTTC. This encodes CASSILLSAGGDEQYF.

The V gene is TRBV20-1, the J gene TRBJ2-1; perhaps TRBD1 as D (5 bases). Looked up from germline, CDR1 is DFQATT and CDR2 is SNEGSKA (reference sequence). With 0 bases removed from V and 7 bases from J, the gap between germline ends came to 13 bases. The CDR3 is 14 amino acids. In DNA form, the CDR3 reads TGCAGTGCTAGAGATTCTTATAAGGGGAATGAGCAGTTCTTC. This translates into CSARDSYKGNEQFF.

This chain links TRBV18 with TRBJ1-2, with D hard to call. CDR1 and CDR2 (germline): KGHSH, LQKENI. The CDR3 is 16 residues long. V lost 4 bases and J lost 1, with 16 bases in between. The CDR3 nucleotides are TGTGCCAGCTCACTCGGGCCGGGGTTGAGTAACTATGGCTACACCTTC. Protein sequence: CASSLGPGLSNYGYTF.

The chain links TRBV7-2 to TRBJ2-3; a possible D gene is TRBD2 (6 bases). This CDR3 has 14 amino acids. V was cut by 3 bases and J by 6 bases, with 13 bases left in between. Per germline, CDR1 SGHTA and CDR2 FQGNSA. The CDR3, as DNA: TGTGCCAGCAGCTTTGGCGGGGTTCTGGATACGCAGTATTTT. It specifies CASSFGGVLDTQYF. The whole variable domain, remainder taken from reference TRBV7-2 and TRBJ2-3, is GAGVSQSPSNKVTEKGKDVELRCDPISGHTALYWYRQSLGQGLEFLIYFQGNSAPDKSGLPSDRFSAERTGGSVSTLTIQRTQQEDSAVYLCASSFGGVLDTQYFGPGTRLTVL.

This clonotype was observed once. The chain uses TRBV5-6 and TRBJ1-1; 9 nucleotides align to TRBD1. V trimming: 5 bases; J trimming: 11 bases; junction bases outside the gene matches: 13. The CDR3 loop spans 14 amino acids. Germline assignment: CDR1 SGHDT and CDR2 YYEEEE. The CDR3 reads CASRRVPGQGSAFF. Here the CDR3 DNA reads TGTGCCAGCAGGCGCGTCCCGGGACAGGGATCGGCTTTCTTT.

This chain links TRBV20-1 with TRBJ2-1, with TRBD2 matching 15 bases. The CDR3 sequence is 17 residues long. The V gene's germline CDR1 is DFQATT and CDR2 SNEGSKA (reference sequence). The J segment lost 4 bases and the V segment lost 6 bases, leaving 10 bases of the junction unmatched. The CDR3 is CSARPGLAGGIYNEQFF. In nucleotides, the CDR3 is TGCAGTGCAAGACCGGGACTAGCGGGAGGCATTTACAATGAGCAGTTCTTC.

J is TRBJ2-2 and V is TRBV18; tentatively, D is TRBD1 (5 bases). V dropped 5 bases and J dropped 7 bases, with 20 bases sitting between them. The germline gives CDR1 KGHSH, CDR2 LQKENI. This CDR3 region has 16 residues. The CDR3 loop reads CASSTPLYRQRGELFF. CDR3 coding DNA: TGTGCCAGCTCAACTCCCCTTTATCGACAGCGCGGGGAGCTGTTTTTT.

V and J are TRBV6-6 and TRBJ1-6; weak D call: TRBD1 (6 bases). The CDR3 is 14 residues long. Germline lookup yields CDR1 MNHNY and CDR2 SVGAGI (reference sequence). Trimming removed 4 bases from V and 8 bases from J, with 12 bases in between. CDR3 loop: CASSSEDRDSPLHF. The CDR3 DNA sequence: TGTGCCAGCAGTTCAGAGGACAGAGATTCACCCCTCCACTTT.

Only a few counts were recorded for this clonotype. The chain couples TRBV7-2 to TRBJ2-2; TRBD2 aligns across 7 bases. CDR1 and CDR2 (germline): SGHTA, FQGNSA. V was pared by 3 bases and J by 6 bases, with 7 bases of the junction left unmatched. The CDR3 is made up of 15 amino acids. The CDR3 sequence is CASSFGGSRAGELFF. CDR3 sequence (DNA): TGTGCCAGCAGCTTCGGCGGGAGTCGGGCCGGGGAGCTGTTTTTT.

The V gene is TRBV7-6, the J gene TRBJ2-5; 9 nucleotides line up with TRBD1. The germline CDR1 and CDR2 sequences are SGHVS and FNYEAQ. With V trimmed by 5 bases and J by 2 bases, 6 bases remained unmatched. This CDR3 is built from 15 residues. The CDR3 bases are TGTGCCAGCAGCCCCCCGGGACAGGGACAAGAGACCCAGTACTTC. It encodes CASSPPGQGQETQYF.

This chain links TRBV12-3 or TRBV12-4 with TRBJ2-7; D remains ambiguous. The V gene lost 7 bases and the J gene lost 7 bases, with 14 bases spanning the gap. This CDR3 comprises 12 residues. Here the CDR3 reads CASTLSYGEQYF. As DNA, the CDR3 is TGTGCCAGCACCCTGTCATACGGAGAGCAGTACTTC.

V gene TRBV7-2 combines with J gene TRBJ2-7, with 13 bases lining up with TRBD2. The trim removed 0 bases at V and 0 bases at J, leaving 5 bases unmatched. Per the germline V gene, CDR1 is SGHTA and CDR2 is FQGNSA. The length of the CDR3 is 18 residues. CDR3 amino acids: CASSLAQLAGGSSYEQYF. The DNA of the CDR3 is TGTGCCAGCAGCTTAGCGCAACTAGCGGGAGGGAGCTCCTACGAGCAGTACTTC.

This clonotype has more than one count but fewer than ten. The V call is TRBV19, the J call TRBJ1-4; no clear D. This CDR3 has 16 amino acids. The germline V gene encodes CDR1 LNHDA and CDR2 SQIVND (reference sequence). V was clipped by 5 bases and J by 0 bases, with 13 bases between them. DNA for the CDR3: TGTGCCAGTAGTCCAGGACGGCCTTCAACTAATGAAAAACTGTTTTTT. Translation: CASSPGRPSTNEKLFF.